This is a list of T cell receptor beta chains from one sample in a study of blood T cell repertoires in COVID-19. Using immunoSEQ multiplex PCR, the repertoire was profiled, and TCRdb retains in-frame clones only, with some absent. The data hold 250,000 to 300,000 clones, with about 87% observed a single time. The sample consisted of peripheral blood. The receptors originated from a woman in her 30s who had recovered from COVID-19. Each CDR3 is given with its conserved first and last residue. The order of the fields is D gene, J gene, clone size, V gene, CDR3 protein, CDR3 DNA. A D gene is named only where the DNA matches it firmly. A clone size is listed for some rows: how often the clone was seen (once, few, many), or a class if it is expanded.

D: TRBD2; J: TRBJ2-1; size: once; V: TRBV5-1; CDR3: CASSFGTSGYNEQFF; DNA: TGCGCCAGCAGCTTCGGGACTAGCGGATACAATGAGCAGTTCTTC
D: .; J: TRBJ1-1; size: .; V: TRBV3-1/TRBV3-2; CDR3: CASSQDTGGTEAFF; DNA: TGTGCCAGCAGCCAAGATACCGGTGGCACTGAAGCTTTCTTT
D: .; J: TRBJ2-7; size: .; V: TRBV9; CDR3: CASSDGGSYEQYF; DNA: TGTGCCAGCAGCGATGGCGGCTCCTACGAGCAGTACTTC
D: .; J: TRBJ2-3; size: .; V: TRBV7-3; CDR3: CASSLVPPDTQYF; DNA: TGTGCCAGCAGCTTAGTTCCCCCGGATACGCAGTATTTT
D: TRBD1; J: TRBJ2-1; size: .; V: TRBV11-2; CDR3: CASSPLGDSHPFF; DNA: TGTGCCAGCAGCCCGCTTGGGGACAGCCACCCGTTCTTC
D: .; J: TRBJ2-5; size: .; V: TRBV4-3; CDR3: CASSQGFTDQETQYF; DNA: TGCGCCAGCAGCCAAGGTTTTACAGATCAAGAGACCCAGTACTTC
D: TRBD1; J: TRBJ1-2; size: .; V: TRBV10-3; CDR3: CAIGTGASYGYTF; DNA: TGTGCCATCGGGACAGGGGCTTCTTATGGCTACACCTTC
D: TRBD1; J: TRBJ1-1; size: .; V: TRBV27; CDR3: CASSSPPGQGAKNTEAFF; DNA: TGTGCCAGCAGTTCCCCCCCGGGACAGGGGGCAAAGAACACTGAAGCTTTCTTT
D: .; J: TRBJ1-2; size: .; V: TRBV2; CDR3: CASRLQLNNYGYTF; DNA: TGTGCCAGCAGGTTACAGTTGAATAACTATGGCTACACCTTC
D: .; J: TRBJ1-1; size: .; V: TRBV5-6; CDR3: CASSAQGGFEAFF; DNA: TGTGCCAGCAGCGCACAAGGAGGCTTTGAAGCTTTCTTT
D: .; J: TRBJ2-7; size: .; V: TRBV27; CDR3: CASSGSGISYEQYF; DNA: TGTGCCAGCAGTGGGTCAGGAATCTCCTACGAGCAGTACTTC
D: .; J: TRBJ1-2; size: .; V: TRBV6-6; CDR3: CASSYATGSDGYTF; DNA: TGTGCCAGCAGTTACGCCACAGGGTCCGATGGCTACACCTTC
D: .; J: TRBJ2-7; size: .; V: TRBV19; CDR3: CASSIDGAQGYTYEQYF; DNA: TGTGCCAGTAGTATAGATGGGGCCCAGGGGTATACCTACGAGCAGTACTTC
D: TRBD1; J: TRBJ2-5; size: once; V: TRBV2; CDR3: CASRRDRAETQYF; DNA: TGTGCCAGCAGGAGGGACAGGGCCGAGACCCAGTACTTC
D: TRBD1; J: TRBJ2-7; size: .; V: TRBV28; CDR3: CASTRGQGGYEQYF; DNA: TGTGCCAGCACTAGGGGACAGGGGGGCTACGAGCAGTACTTC
D: .; J: TRBJ2-2; size: .; V: TRBV10-1; CDR3: CASSPRQTRTGELFF; DNA: TGCGCCAGCAGCCCCCGGCAAACGAGGACCGGGGAGCTGTTTTTT
D: .; J: TRBJ2-7; size: .; V: TRBV6-2/TRBV6-3; CDR3: CASRYPQGQLSDEQYF; DNA: TGTGCCAGCCGTTACCCCCAAGGACAGCTTTCCGACGAGCAGTACTTC
D: .; J: TRBJ2-6; size: .; V: TRBV19; CDR3: CASRPGDGANVLTF; DNA: TGTGCCAGTAGACCGGGGGACGGGGCCAACGTCCTGACTTTC
D: TRBD2; J: TRBJ2-1; size: once; V: TRBV24-1; CDR3: CATSDFRTSGDHNEQFF; DNA: TGTGCCACCAGTGATTTTAGGACTAGCGGGGATCACAATGAGCAGTTCTTC
D: .; J: TRBJ1-1; size: .; V: TRBV29-1; CDR3: CSVGHGAGEGRAFF; DNA: TGCAGCGTTGGTCATGGAGCAGGGGAGGGGCGGGCTTTCTTT
D: .; J: TRBJ2-5; size: .; V: TRBV19; CDR3: CASSIGRGKETQYF; DNA: TGTGCCAGTAGTATAGGCAGGGGTAAAGAGACCCAGTACTTC
D: .; J: TRBJ1-2; size: .; V: TRBV19; CDR3: CASSIGRGNYGYTF; DNA: TGTGCCAGTAGTATAGGCCGGGGGAACTATGGCTACACCTTC
D: .; J: TRBJ2-7; size: .; V: TRBV7-2; CDR3: CASSSQGGDYEQYF; DNA: TGTGCCAGCAGCTCACAAGGGGGGGACTACGAGCAGTACTTC
D: .; J: TRBJ1-5; size: .; V: TRBV5-8; CDR3: CASSLQKGGFDNQPQHF; DNA: TGTGCCAGCAGCTTGCAAAAGGGAGGGTTTGACAATCAGCCCCAGCATTTT
D: TRBD1; J: TRBJ2-1; size: once; V: TRBV11-2; CDR3: CASSLDQGTGGQWNEQFF; DNA: TGTGCCAGCAGCTTAGATCAAGGGACAGGGGGCCAGTGGAATGAGCAGTTCTTC
D: TRBD2; J: TRBJ2-1; size: .; V: TRBV9; CDR3: CASSARLAAPYNEQFF; DNA: TGTGCCAGCAGCGCTAGACTAGCGGCACCCTACAATGAGCAGTTCTTC
D: .; J: TRBJ2-7; size: .; V: TRBV6-2/TRBV6-3; CDR3: CASSYPGSGLYEQYF; DNA: TGTGCCAGCAGTTACCCGGGAAGTGGCCTCTACGAGCAGTACTTC
D: .; J: TRBJ1-2; size: .; V: TRBV4-3; CDR3: CASSRLLGHLYGYTF; DNA: TGCGCCAGCAGCCGCTTACTCGGACACCTCTATGGCTACACCTTC
D: .; J: TRBJ1-4; size: .; V: TRBV7-8; CDR3: CASREQGATNEKLFF; DNA: TGTGCCAGCAGAGAACAGGGAGCCACTAATGAAAAACTGTTTTTT
D: .; J: TRBJ1-5; size: once; V: TRBV20-1; CDR3: CSASPGGPPVQPQHF; DNA: TGCAGTGCTAGTCCCGGCGGGCCCCCAGTTCAGCCCCAGCATTTT
D: .; J: TRBJ2-6; size: .; V: TRBV7-2; CDR3: CASSLVAGAGANVLTF; DNA: TGTGCCAGCAGCTTAGTTGCAGGGGCTGGGGCCAACGTCCTGACTTTC
D: TRBD1; J: TRBJ1-4; size: .; V: TRBV24-1; CDR3: CATSEAPGQGEKLFF; DNA: TGTGCCACCAGTGAGGCACCGGGACAGGGTGAAAAACTGTTTTTT
D: .; J: TRBJ2-3; size: .; V: TRBV4-2; CDR3: CASSHPRDRTSTDTQYF; DNA: TGTGCCAGCAGCCACCCGCGGGACAGAACTAGCACAGATACGCAGTATTTT
D: .; J: TRBJ1-6; size: .; V: TRBV27; CDR3: CASSLWIRTVGFGSPLHF; DNA: TGTGCCAGCAGTTTATGGATCCGGACAGTGGGGTTTGGTTCACCCCTCCACTTT
D: TRBD1; J: TRBJ2-6; size: .; V: TRBV27; CDR3: CASSETGVADSGANVLTF; DNA: TGTGCCAGCAGTGAAACAGGGGTCGCTGACTCTGGGGCCAACGTCCTGACTTTC
D: .; J: TRBJ2-3; size: .; V: TRBV7-2; CDR3: CASSLAPGGTDTQYF; DNA: TGTGCCAGCAGCTTAGCCCCCGGGGGCACAGATACGCAGTATTTT
D: .; J: TRBJ2-7; size: once; V: TRBV4-2; CDR3: CASSQDLASVNKEQYF; DNA: TGTGCCAGCAGCCAAGATCTTGCTAGCGTTAATAAGGAGCAGTACTTC
D: .; J: TRBJ2-2; size: .; V: TRBV5-4; CDR3: CASSRDLTGELFF; DNA: TGTGCCAGCAGCCGGGATCTTACCGGGGAGCTGTTTTTT
D: .; J: TRBJ1-1; size: .; V: TRBV2; CDR3: CASSGQSRLNTEAFF; DNA: TGTGCCAGCAGTGGACAGAGCCGCTTGAACACTGAAGCTTTCTTT
D: .; J: TRBJ1-1; size: .; V: TRBV6-4; CDR3: CASSVSGGDTEAFF; DNA: TGTGCCAGCAGTGTCTCGGGGGGGGACACTGAAGCTTTCTTT
D: .; J: TRBJ1-2; size: .; V: TRBV27; CDR3: CASSLSGTGGYTF; DNA: TGTGCCAGCAGTTTATCGGGTACGGGTGGCTACACCTTC
D: TRBD1; J: TRBJ2-7; size: .; V: TRBV6-2/TRBV6-3; CDR3: CASSYAPGQGRLYEQYF; DNA: TGTGCCAGCAGTTACGCACCGGGACAGGGGCGTTTATACGAGCAGTACTTC
D: TRBD2; J: TRBJ2-7; size: .; V: TRBV9; CDR3: CASSVWEGDYEQYF; DNA: TGTGCCAGCAGCGTATGGGAGGGCGACTACGAGCAGTACTTC
D: .; J: TRBJ2-3; size: .; V: TRBV7-3; CDR3: CASSPSRYTDTQYF; DNA: TGTGCCAGCAGCCCATCCAGGTACACAGATACGCAGTATTTT
D: .; J: TRBJ1-1; size: few; V: TRBV11-1; CDR3: CASSLAQEETEAFF; DNA: TGTGCCAGCAGCTTAGCCCAGGAAGAGACTGAAGCTTTCTTT
D: .; J: TRBJ2-2; size: .; V: TRBV11-3; CDR3: CASSLGLGRQNTGELFF; DNA: TGTGCCAGCAGCTTAGGTTTGGGGCGGCAGAACACCGGGGAGCTGTTTTTT
D: TRBD1; J: TRBJ2-1; size: once; V: TRBV9; CDR3: CASSGAGTGGANEQFF; DNA: TGTGCCAGCAGCGGGGCCGGGACAGGGGGGGCCAATGAGCAGTTCTTC
D: TRBD1; J: TRBJ2-7; size: .; V: TRBV15; CDR3: CATSREGQGYEQYF; DNA: TGTGCCACCAGCAGGGAGGGACAGGGTTACGAGCAGTACTTC
D: TRBD2; J: TRBJ2-7; size: .; V: TRBV11-2; CDR3: CASSLGGGSYDGEQYF; DNA: TGTGCCAGCAGCTTAGGGGGGGGTTCTTATGATGGCGAGCAGTACTTC
D: .; J: TRBJ1-4; size: once; V: TRBV7-9; CDR3: CASSSTRTPINEKLFF; DNA: TGTGCCAGCAGCTCCACCAGGACACCAATTAATGAAAAACTGTTTTTT
D: .; J: TRBJ2-5; size: .; V: TRBV6-2/TRBV6-3; CDR3: CASSYMGRSQETQYF; DNA: TGTGCCAGCAGTTACATGGGCAGAAGTCAAGAGACCCAGTACTTC
D: .; J: TRBJ1-1; size: .; V: TRBV6-2/TRBV6-3; CDR3: CASSLLPVRARGGTEAFF; DNA: TGTGCCAGCAGTCTTCTTCCTGTCAGGGCGCGGGGAGGGACTGAAGCTTTCTTT
D: .; J: TRBJ2-2; size: once; V: TRBV15; CDR3: CATSRGSVPLPGELFF; DNA: TGTGCCACCAGCAGAGGGTCGGTACCCTTACCCGGGGAGCTGTTTTTT
D: TRBD1; J: TRBJ2-2; size: few; V: TRBV24-1; CDR3: CATQPGTGGSKTGELFF; DNA: TGTGCCACCCAACCGGGGACAGGGGGTTCAAAGACCGGGGAGCTGTTTTTT
D: .; J: TRBJ2-7; size: .; V: TRBV9; CDR3: CASSVGSGNAYEQYF; DNA: TGTGCCAGCAGCGTAGGTAGCGGCAACGCCTACGAGCAGTACTTC
D: TRBD1; J: TRBJ1-1; size: few; V: TRBV4-3; CDR3: CASSQGQGAGTEAFF; DNA: TGCGCCAGCAGCCAAGGACAGGGGGCTGGGACTGAAGCTTTCTTT